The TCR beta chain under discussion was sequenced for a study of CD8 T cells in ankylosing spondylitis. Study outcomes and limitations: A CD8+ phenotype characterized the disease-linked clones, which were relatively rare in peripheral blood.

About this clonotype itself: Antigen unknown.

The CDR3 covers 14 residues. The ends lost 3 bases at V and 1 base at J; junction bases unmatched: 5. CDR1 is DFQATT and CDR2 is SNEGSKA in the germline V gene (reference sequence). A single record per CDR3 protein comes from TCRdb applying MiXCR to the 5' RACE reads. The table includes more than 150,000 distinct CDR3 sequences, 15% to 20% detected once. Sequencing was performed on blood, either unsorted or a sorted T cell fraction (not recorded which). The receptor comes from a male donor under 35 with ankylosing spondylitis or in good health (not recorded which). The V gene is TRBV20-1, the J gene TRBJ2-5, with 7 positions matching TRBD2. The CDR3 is CSARGRGFQETQYF. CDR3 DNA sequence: TGCAGTGCTAGGGGGAGGGGCTTCCAAGAGACCCAGTACTTC.